The T cell receptor (beta chain) described here comes from a study of beta chain features in type 1 diabetes. Of the isolated RNA, all was reverse transcribed, and so the sequenced material was expressed TCRB transcripts. Using immunoSEQ multiplex PCR, the repertoire was profiled, and TCRdb retains in-frame clones only, with some absent. Of around 690,000 clones listed, around 11% are singletons. Sorted populations all exceeded 98% purity. Concerning this clone: What it binds is not known.

Study results and limitations: Shorter TCRB CDR3s, moderately but significantly so, were found in Type 1 diabetes patients in all four CD4+ subsets. It was possible that PCR favored shorter templates, equally so in patients and controls.

Sequenced sample: naive CD4+ T cells from blood. The TCR sequence derives from a man aged 30 to 45 with type 1 diabetes.

The CDR3 nucleotides are TGCGCCAGCAGCCAGGACAGGGGAGCTAATGAAAAACTGTTTTTT. Its translation: CASSQDRGANEKLFF. J is TRBJ1-4 and V is TRBV5-1; 9 nucleotides line up with TRBD1. V lost 4 bases and J lost 3; bases outside the gene matches: 4. The germline gives CDR1 SGHRS, CDR2 YFSETQ. The CDR3 length is 15 residues. Combining the CDR3 with reference TRBV5-1 and TRBJ1-4 gives the whole variable domain KAGVTQTPRYLIKTRGQQVTLSCSPISGHRSVSWYQQTPGQGLQFLFEYFSETQRNKGNFPGRFSGRQFSNSRSEMNVSTLELGDSALYLCASSQDRGANEKLFFGSGTQLSVL.